This TCR beta chain came from a study of T cell repertoires in aging, cancer and after chemotherapy. Study background: The whole study produced a dataset of some 10 million TCR reads. General observations from the study: In cancer patients, declining TCR diversity with age involved lost richness and lost evenness. Age-matched healthy donors had significantly more diverse, less clonal blood TCR repertoires than untreated cancer patients.

By sample fraction, this clonotype is medium-sized. The antigen is unknown. Amplification of TCR beta used genomic DNA extracted from peripheral blood. Germline V gene data show CDR1 as LGHNA and CDR2 as YSLEER. Trimming shortened V by 4 bases and J by 2 bases, and 14 bases separated the two germline ends. The CDR3 contains 15 residues. TRB rearrangements spanning V, D and J were amplified using mixed TRB-A/B primers. One entry per CDR3 protein, called by TCRdb with MiXCR from the multiplex PCR reads. The sample includes around 680 distinct CDR3 sequences, 20% seen only once; the top ten take roughly 75%.

Sequencing input: blood. This receptor was obtained from a human donor with a solid tumor. This sequence joins TRBV4-3 and TRBJ1-1; D might be TRBD1 (5 bases). The CDR3 protein is CASSPLFQGNTEAFF. As DNA, the CDR3 is TGCGCCAGCAGCCCCCTTTTTCAGGGAAACACTGAAGCTTTCTTT.